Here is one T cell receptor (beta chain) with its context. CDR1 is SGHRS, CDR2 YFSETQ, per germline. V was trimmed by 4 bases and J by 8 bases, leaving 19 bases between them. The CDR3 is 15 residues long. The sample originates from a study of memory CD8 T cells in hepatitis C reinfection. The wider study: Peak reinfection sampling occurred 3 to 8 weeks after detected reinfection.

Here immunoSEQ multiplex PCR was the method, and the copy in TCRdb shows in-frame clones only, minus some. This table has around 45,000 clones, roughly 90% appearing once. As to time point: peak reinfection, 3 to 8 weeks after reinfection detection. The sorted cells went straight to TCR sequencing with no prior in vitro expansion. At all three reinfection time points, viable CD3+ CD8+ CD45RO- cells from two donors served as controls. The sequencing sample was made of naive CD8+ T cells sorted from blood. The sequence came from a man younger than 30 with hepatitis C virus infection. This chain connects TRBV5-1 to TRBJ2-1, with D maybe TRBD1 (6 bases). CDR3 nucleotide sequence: TGCGCCAGCAGCGTAGGAACAGGGTCCGGGGATGAGCAGTTCTTC. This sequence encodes CASSVGTGSGDEQFF.